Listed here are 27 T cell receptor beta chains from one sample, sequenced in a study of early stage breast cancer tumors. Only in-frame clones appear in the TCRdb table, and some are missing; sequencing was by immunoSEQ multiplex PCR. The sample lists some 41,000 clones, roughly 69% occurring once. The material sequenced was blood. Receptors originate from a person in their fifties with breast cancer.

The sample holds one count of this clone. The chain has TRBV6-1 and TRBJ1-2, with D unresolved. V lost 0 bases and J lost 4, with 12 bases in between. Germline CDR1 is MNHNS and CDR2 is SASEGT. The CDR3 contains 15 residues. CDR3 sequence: CASSEAGRGVYGYTF. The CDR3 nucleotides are TGTGCCAGCAGTGAAGCAGGCAGAGGCGTCTATGGCTACACCTTC.

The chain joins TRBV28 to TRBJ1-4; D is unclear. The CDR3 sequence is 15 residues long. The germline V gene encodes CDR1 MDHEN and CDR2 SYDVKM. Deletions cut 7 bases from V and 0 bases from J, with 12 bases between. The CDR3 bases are TGTGCCAGCAAGCGGACCCCGGCAACTAATGAAAAACTGTTTTTT. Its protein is CASKRTPATNEKLFF.

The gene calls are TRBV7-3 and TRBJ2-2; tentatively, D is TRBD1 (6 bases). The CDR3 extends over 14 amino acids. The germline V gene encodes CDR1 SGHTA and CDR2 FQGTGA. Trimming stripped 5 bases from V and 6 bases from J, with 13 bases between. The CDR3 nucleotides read TGTGCCAGCAGCCTAAACAGGGCTCCCGGGGAGCTGTTTTTT. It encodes CASSLNRAPGELFF.

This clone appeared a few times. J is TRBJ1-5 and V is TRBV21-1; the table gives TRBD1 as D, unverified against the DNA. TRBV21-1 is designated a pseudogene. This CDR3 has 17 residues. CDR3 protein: CASSKALGKGPYQPQHF. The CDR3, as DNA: TGTGCCAGCAGCAAAGCGCTCGGAAAGGGGCCGTATCAGCCCCAGCATTTT.

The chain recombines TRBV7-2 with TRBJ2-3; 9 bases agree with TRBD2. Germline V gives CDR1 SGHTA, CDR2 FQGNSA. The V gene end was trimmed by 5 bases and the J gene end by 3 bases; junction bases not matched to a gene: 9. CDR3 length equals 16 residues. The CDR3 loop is CASSPRRAGGTDTQYF. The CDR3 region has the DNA TGTGCCAGCAGCCCCCGTCGAGCGGGGGGAACAGATACGCAGTATTTT.

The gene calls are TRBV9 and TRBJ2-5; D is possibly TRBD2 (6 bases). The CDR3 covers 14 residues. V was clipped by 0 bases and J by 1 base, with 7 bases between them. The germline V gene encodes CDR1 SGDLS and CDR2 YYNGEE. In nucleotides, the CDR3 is TGTGCCAGCAGCGTAGGGGGGGTCCAAGAGACCCAGTACTTC. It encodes CASSVGGVQETQYF.

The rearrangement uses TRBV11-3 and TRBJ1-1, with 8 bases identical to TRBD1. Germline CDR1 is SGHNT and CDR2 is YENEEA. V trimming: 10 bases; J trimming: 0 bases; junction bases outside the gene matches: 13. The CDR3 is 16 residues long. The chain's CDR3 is CATSGAGGVMNTEAFF. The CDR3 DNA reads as TGTGCCACCTCCGGGGCAGGGGGCGTGATGAACACTGAAGCTTTCTTT.

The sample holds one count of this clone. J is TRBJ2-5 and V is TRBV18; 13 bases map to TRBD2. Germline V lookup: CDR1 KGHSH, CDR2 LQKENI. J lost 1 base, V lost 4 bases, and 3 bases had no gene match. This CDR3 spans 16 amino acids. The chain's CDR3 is CASSHRTSGGQETQYF. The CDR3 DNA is TGTGCCAGCTCACACCGGACTAGCGGGGGCCAAGAGACCCAGTACTTC.

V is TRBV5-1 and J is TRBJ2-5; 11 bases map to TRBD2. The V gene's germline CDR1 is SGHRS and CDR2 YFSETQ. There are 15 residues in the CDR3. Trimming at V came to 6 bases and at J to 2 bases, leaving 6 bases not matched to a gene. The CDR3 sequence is CASNPGLAVQETQYF. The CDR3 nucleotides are TGCGCCAGCAACCCGGGACTAGCGGTTCAAGAGACCCAGTACTTC. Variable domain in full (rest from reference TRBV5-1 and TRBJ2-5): KAGVTQTPRYLIKTRGQQVTLSCSPISGHRSVSWYQQTPGQGLQFLFEYFSETQRNKGNFPGRFSGRQFSNSRSEMNVSTLELGDSALYLCASNPGLAVQETQYFGPGTRLLVL.

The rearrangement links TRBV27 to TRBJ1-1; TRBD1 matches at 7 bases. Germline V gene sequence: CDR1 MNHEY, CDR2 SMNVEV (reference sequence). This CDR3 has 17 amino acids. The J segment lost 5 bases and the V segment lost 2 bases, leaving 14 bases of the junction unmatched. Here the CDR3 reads CASSLGASGTVGTEAFF. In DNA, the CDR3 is TGTGCCAGCAGTTTAGGCGCCTCCGGGACAGTAGGTACTGAAGCTTTCTTT.

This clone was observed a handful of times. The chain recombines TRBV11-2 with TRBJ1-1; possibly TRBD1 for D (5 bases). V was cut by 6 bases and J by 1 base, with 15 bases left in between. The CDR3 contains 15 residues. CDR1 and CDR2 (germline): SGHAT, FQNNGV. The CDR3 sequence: CASSRPGWGNTEAFF. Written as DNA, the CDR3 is TGTGCCAGCAGTCGCCCAGGGTGGGGGAACACTGAAGCTTTCTTT.

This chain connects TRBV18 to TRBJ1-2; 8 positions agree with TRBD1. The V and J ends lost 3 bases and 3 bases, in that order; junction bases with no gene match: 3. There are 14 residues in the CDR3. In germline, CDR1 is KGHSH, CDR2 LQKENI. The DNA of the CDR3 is TGTGCCAGCTCACCTGGACAGGGCCACTATGGCTACACCTTC. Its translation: CASSPGQGHYGYTF.

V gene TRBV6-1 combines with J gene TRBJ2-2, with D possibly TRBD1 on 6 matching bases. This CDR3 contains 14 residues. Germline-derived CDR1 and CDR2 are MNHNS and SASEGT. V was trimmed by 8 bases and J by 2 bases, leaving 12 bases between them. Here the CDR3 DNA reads TGTGCCAGCGAACCGGGACAAAACACCGGGGAGCTGTTTTTT. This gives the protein CASEPGQNTGELFF.

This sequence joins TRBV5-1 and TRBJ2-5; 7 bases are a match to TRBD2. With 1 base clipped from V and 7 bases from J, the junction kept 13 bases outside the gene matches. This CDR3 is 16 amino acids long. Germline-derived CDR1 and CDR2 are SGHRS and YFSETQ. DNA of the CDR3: TGCGCCAGCAGCTTGAGGGGTCTAGCGGACCATGGGACCCAGTACTTC. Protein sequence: CASSLRGLADHGTQYF.

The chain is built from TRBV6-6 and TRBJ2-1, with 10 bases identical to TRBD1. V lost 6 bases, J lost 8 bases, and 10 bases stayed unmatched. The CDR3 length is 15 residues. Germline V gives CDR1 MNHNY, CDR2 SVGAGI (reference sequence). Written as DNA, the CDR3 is TGTGCCAGCAGGGTACCGGGACAGGGGTTCGATGAGCAGTTCTTC. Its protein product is CASRVPGQGFDEQFF.

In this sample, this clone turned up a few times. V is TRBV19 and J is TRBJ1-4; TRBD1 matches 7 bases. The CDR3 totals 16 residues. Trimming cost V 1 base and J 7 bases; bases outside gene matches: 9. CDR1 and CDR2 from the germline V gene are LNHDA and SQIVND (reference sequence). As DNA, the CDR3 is TGTGCCAGTAGTATAGTACATAACAGGGGAGGTGAAAAACTGTTTTTT. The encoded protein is CASSIVHNRGGEKLFF.

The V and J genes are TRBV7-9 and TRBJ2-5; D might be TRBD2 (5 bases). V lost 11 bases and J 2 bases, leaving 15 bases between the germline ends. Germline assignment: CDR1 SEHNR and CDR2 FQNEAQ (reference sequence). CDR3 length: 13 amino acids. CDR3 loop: CAGEGAEQETQYF. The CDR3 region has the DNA TGTGCCGGAGAGGGTGCCGAACAAGAGACCCAGTACTTC.

CDR3 in amino acids: CASSLWLMGASTEAFF. CDR3 sequence (DNA): TGTGCCAGCAGCTTGTGGTTAATGGGGGCGAGTACTGAAGCTTTCTTT. This chain joins TRBV5-6 and TRBJ1-1, with TRBD1 as a possible D gene (6 bases). Germline CDR1 is SGHDT and CDR2 is YYEEEE. The CDR3 has 16 residues. The V end was cut by 1 base, the J end by 5 bases, with 18 bases between.

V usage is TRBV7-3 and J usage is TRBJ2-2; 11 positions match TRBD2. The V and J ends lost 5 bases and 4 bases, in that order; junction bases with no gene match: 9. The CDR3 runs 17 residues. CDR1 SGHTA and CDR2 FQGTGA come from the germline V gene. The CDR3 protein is CASSPDTSGSSTGELFF. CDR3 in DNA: TGTGCCAGCAGCCCCGACACTAGCGGGAGTAGCACCGGGGAGCTGTTTTTT.

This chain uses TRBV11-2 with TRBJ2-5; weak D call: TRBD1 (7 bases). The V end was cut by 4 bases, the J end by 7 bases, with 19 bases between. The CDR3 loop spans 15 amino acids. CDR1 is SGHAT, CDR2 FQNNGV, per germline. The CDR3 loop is CASSSRGQTSMTQYF. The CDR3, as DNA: TGTGCCAGCAGCTCTAGGGGGCAGACTAGTATGACCCAGTACTTC.

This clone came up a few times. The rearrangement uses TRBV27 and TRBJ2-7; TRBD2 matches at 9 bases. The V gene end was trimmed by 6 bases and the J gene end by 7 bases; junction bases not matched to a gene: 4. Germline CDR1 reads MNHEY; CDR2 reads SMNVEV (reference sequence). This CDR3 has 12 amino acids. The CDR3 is CASRFLAGEQYF. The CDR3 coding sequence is TGTGCCAGCAGGTTCCTAGCGGGGGAGCAGTACTTC.

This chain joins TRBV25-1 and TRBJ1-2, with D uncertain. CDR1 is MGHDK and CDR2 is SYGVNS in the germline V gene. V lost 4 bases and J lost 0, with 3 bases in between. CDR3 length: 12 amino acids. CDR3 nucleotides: TGTGCCAGCAGTGCGGCTAACTATGGCTACACCTTC. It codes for CASSAANYGYTF.

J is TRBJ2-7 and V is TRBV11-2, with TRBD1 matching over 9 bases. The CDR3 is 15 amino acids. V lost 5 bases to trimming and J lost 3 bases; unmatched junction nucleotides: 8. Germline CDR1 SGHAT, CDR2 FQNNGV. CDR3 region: CASSQLGTGNYEQYF. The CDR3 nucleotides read TGTGCCAGCAGCCAGTTGGGGACAGGGAACTACGAGCAGTACTTC.

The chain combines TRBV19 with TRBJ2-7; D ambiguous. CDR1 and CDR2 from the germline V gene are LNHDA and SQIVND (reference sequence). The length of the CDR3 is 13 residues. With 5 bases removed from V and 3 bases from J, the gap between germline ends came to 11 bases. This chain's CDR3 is CASSEAINYEQYV. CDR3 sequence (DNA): TGTGCCAGTAGTGAGGCAATCAACTACGAGCAGTACGTC.

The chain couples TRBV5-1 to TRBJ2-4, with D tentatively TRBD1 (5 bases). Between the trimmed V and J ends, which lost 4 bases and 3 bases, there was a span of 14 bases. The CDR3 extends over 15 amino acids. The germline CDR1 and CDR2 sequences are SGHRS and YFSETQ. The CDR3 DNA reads TGCGCCAGCAGCCTCGGACAAGTTGGCAAAAACATTCAGTACTTC. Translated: CASSLGQVGKNIQYF. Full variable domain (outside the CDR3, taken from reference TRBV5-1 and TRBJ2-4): KAGVTQTPRYLIKTRGQQVTLSCSPISGHRSVSWYQQTPGQGLQFLFEYFSETQRNKGNFPGRFSGRQFSNSRSEMNVSTLELGDSALYLCASSLGQVGKNIQYFGAGTRLSVL.

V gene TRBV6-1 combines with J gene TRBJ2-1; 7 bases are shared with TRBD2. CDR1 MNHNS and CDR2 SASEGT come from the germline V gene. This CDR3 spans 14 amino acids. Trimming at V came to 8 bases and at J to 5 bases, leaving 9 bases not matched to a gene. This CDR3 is CASLAGDLNNEQFF. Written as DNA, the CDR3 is TGTGCCAGCCTGGCGGGAGACCTCAACAATGAGCAGTTCTTC.

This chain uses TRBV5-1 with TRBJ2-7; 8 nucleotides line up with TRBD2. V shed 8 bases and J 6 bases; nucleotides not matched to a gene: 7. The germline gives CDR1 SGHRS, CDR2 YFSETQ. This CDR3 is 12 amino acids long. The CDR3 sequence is CASSIAGREQYF. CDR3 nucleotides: TGCGCCAGTTCAATAGCGGGGCGCGAGCAGTACTTC.